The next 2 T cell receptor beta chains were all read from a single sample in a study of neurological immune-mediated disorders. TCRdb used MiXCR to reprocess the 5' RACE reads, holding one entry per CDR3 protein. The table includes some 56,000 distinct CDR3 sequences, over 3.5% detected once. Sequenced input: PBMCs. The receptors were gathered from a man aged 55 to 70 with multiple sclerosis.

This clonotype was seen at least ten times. CDR3 in amino acids: CSARQGYTGELFF. The CDR3 nucleotides read TGCAGTGCTAGACAGGGGTATACCGGGGAGCTGTTTTTT. V is TRBV20-1 and J is TRBJ2-2, with a possible D match to TRBD1 (6 bases). Germline CDR1 reads DFQATT; CDR2 reads SNEGSKA (reference sequence). V was cut by 2 bases and J by 5 bases, with 9 bases left in between. CDR3 length: 13 residues.

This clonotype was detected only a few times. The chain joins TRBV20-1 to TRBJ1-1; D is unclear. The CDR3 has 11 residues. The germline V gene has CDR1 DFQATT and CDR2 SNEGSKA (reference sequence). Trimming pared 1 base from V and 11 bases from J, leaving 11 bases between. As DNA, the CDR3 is TGCAGTGCTAGAGCCGGACCAGATGCTTTCTTT. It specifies CSARAGPDAFF.